This T cell receptor beta chain was documented in a study of long-term antiretroviral therapy in people with HIV. Germline CDR1 is SSHAT and CDR2 is FNYEAQ (reference sequence). Trimming removed 1 base at V and 9 bases at J, with 13 bases between. The CDR3 totals 14 residues. As concerns this clone: Its antigen is not known.

Each donor had at least one pre-ART and at least two post-ART PBMC samples. Treatment for every participant with HIV took place in the United States. At the survey level, the v3.0 immunoSEQ assay was run. Clones were read by immunoSEQ multiplex PCR, and TCRdb kept only the in-frame ones, dropping some. The data show roughly 33,000 clones, over 65% seen once. The study's findings and limits: Pre-ART-expanded clones dominated the repertoire at all time points.

The sequence was obtained from a woman aged 45-65 years with HIV. This rearrangement joins TRBV7-7 to TRBJ2-1; a weak D match, TRBD2 (6 bases). Sequencing was performed on unsorted PBMCs, taken 2 years after starting antiretroviral therapy. The CDR3 protein is CASSLEEGKAEQFF. The CDR3 region has the DNA TGTGCCAGCAGCTTAGAGGAGGGGAAGGCTGAGCAGTTCTTC.